This T cell receptor beta chain emerged from a study of T-cell memory formation after mild COVID-19. Findings and limits, study-wide: Specificity for SARS-CoV-2 was not confirmed among the second-wave clones peaking on day 37. That cross-reactive memory joined was suggested by some responding clones appearing in pre-infection memory. While clones contracting from day 15 to 85 were balanced between CD4 and CD8, later expanders leaned CD4+.

Germline V gene lookup returns CDR1 SGHRS and CDR2 YFSETQ. With 3 bases clipped from V and 5 bases from J, the junction kept 11 bases outside the gene matches. CDR3 length: 16 amino acids. TCR alpha and TCR beta cDNA libraries with sample barcodes and UMIs came from 5'RACE using constant-segment primers. TCRdb independently ran MiXCR on the 5' RACE reads; one entry per CDR3 protein. Here the sample spans under 300,000 distinct CDR3 sequences, less than 20% being singletons. Only a few counts were recorded for this clonotype. Its antigen is still unknown. Sequencing was done on a sample of PBMCs or a T cell subset sorted from them (not recorded which). This receptor was obtained from a young man who had mild COVID-19 (a few samples of this study predate the infection). Cell type and time point are not known. V is TRBV5-1 and J is TRBJ2-5, with 9 bases matching TRBD2. The CDR3 reads CASSWGTSQLRETQYF. In DNA form, the CDR3 reads TGCGCCAGCAGCTGGGGGACTAGCCAACTCCGGGAGACCCAGTACTTC.